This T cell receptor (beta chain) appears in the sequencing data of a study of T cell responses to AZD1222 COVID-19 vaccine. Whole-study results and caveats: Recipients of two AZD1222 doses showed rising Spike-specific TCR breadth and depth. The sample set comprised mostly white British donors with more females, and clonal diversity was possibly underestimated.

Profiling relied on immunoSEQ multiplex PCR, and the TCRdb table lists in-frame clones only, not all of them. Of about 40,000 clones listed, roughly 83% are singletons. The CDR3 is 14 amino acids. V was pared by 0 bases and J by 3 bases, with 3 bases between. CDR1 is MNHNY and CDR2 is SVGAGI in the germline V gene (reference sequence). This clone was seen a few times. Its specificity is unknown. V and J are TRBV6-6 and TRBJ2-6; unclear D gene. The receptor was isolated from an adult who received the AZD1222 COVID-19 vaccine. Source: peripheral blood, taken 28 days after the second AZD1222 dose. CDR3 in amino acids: CASSYSFGANVLTF. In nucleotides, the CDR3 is TGTGCCAGCAGTTACTCGTTTGGGGCCAACGTCCTGACTTTC.